This T cell receptor (beta chain) was found in a study of control samples from healthy donors and cancer patients. Trimming cost V 0 bases and J 7 bases; bases outside gene matches: 7. The CDR3 sequence is 16 residues long. Germline V CDR1 and CDR2: PRHDT, FYEKMQ (reference sequence). Assay: immunoSEQ multiplex PCR; the TCRdb copy retains only in-frame clones and omits some. The data contain 200,000 or so clones, 91% of them singletons. The chain is built from TRBV13 and TRBJ1-2, with 11 bases aligning to TRBD1. The sample comprised blood. The receptor's source is a young man in good health. The CDR3 loop is CASSLGRGTGGIGYTF. CDR3 nucleotide sequence: TGTGCCAGCAGCTTAGGAAGGGGGACAGGGGGTATTGGCTACACCTTC.